Each of the 23 T cell receptor beta chains below was sequenced from the same sample in a study of T cell responses to AZD1222 COVID-19 vaccine. Assay: immunoSEQ multiplex PCR; the TCRdb copy retains only in-frame clones and omits some. The data contain about 110,000 clones, roughly 87% of them singletons. The sample in question was peripheral blood, obtained on day 0 of AZD1222 vaccination. These receptors were collected from an adult in good health.

The chain employs TRBV19 and TRBJ2-1; 11 bases align to TRBD2. The CDR3 extends over 17 amino acids. Trimming at V came to 4 bases and at J to 2 bases, leaving 7 bases not matched to a gene. The germline gives CDR1 LNHDA, CDR2 SQIVND (reference sequence). The CDR3 is CASSTGLAERTYNEQFF. In DNA, the CDR3 is TGTGCCAGTAGTACGGGACTAGCGGAGCGGACCTACAATGAGCAGTTCTTC.

The rearrangement uses TRBV28 and TRBJ2-7, with TRBD1 identical over 9 bases. V shed 4 bases, J shed 4 bases, and the junction held 14 bases outside the gene matches. Per germline, CDR1 MDHEN and CDR2 SYDVKM. The CDR3 has 17 residues. CDR3 residues: CASSSQPAGQGPYEQYF. The CDR3 DNA is TGTGCCAGCAGTTCCCAACCAGCGGGACAGGGCCCATACGAGCAGTACTTC.

J is TRBJ1-1 and V is TRBV13; 8 bases align to TRBD1. The CDR3 loop spans 17 amino acids. J gave up 0 bases and V 5 bases, and 11 bases lay outside the gene matches. CDR1 and CDR2 from the germline V gene are PRHDT and FYEKMQ (reference sequence). DNA for the CDR3: TGTGCCAGCAGCCAGGGACAGGTTGCAACCATGAACACTGAAGCTTTCTTT. Encoded protein: CASSQGQVATMNTEAFF.

Details on this clone: At the DNA level, this CDR3 is encoded by other sequences in the same sample as well. V is TRBV5-1 and J is TRBJ1-3; D may be TRBD1 (5 bases). Germline V gene lookup returns CDR1 SGHRS and CDR2 YFSETQ. The length of the CDR3 is 15 residues. V lost 0 bases, J lost 2 bases, and 9 bases lay in between. In DNA, the CDR3 is TGCGCCAGCAGCTTGGAACTGGGGGCTGGAAACACCATATATTTT. Its protein product is CASSLELGAGNTIYF. The whole variable domain, filled in from reference TRBV5-1 and TRBJ1-3, reads KAGVTQTPRYLIKTRGQQVTLSCSPISGHRSVSWYQQTPGQGLQFLFEYFSETQRNKGNFPGRFSGRQFSNSRSEMNVSTLELGDSALYLCASSLELGAGNTIYFGEGSWLTVV.

The V gene is TRBV29-1, the J gene TRBJ2-1; no firm D call. V gave up 4 bases and J gave up 0 bases, with 4 bases separating them. Germline assignment: CDR1 SQVTM and CDR2 ANQGSEA. The CDR3 runs to 12 residues. CDR3: CSVGTSYNEQFF. In nucleotides, the CDR3 is TGCAGCGTTGGGACCTCCTACAATGAGCAGTTCTTC.

J is TRBJ1-4 and V is TRBV28, with TRBD1 matching 7 bases. Per germline, CDR1 MDHEN and CDR2 SYDVKM. The CDR3 covers 15 residues. V was pared by 5 bases and J by 4 bases, with 7 bases of the junction left unmatched. CDR3 nucleotide sequence: TGTGCCAGCAGTCCCGGGACAGCTGTTAATGAAAAACTGTTTTTT. Encoded protein: CASSPGTAVNEKLFF.

The chain combines TRBV9 with TRBJ1-2, with D possibly TRBD1 on 5 matching bases. The CDR3 has 14 residues. V dropped 0 bases and J dropped 4 bases, with 10 bases sitting between them. Germline V lookup: CDR1 SGDLS, CDR2 YYNGEE. The CDR3 protein is CASSVEEGLYGYTF. The CDR3 DNA is TGTGCCAGCAGCGTAGAGGAGGGGCTCTATGGCTACACCTTC.

The V gene is TRBV28, the J gene TRBJ2-7, with 7 bases identical to TRBD1. The germline V gene has CDR1 MDHEN and CDR2 SYDVKM. V shed 6 bases and J 5 bases; nucleotides not matched to a gene: 13. The CDR3 loop spans 15 amino acids. The CDR3 loop reads CASSFGRGGNHEQYF. The CDR3 DNA reads as TGTGCCAGCAGCTTCGGCAGAGGGGGCAACCACGAGCAGTACTTC.

This sequence joins TRBV5-1 and TRBJ1-2; TRBD1 is a possible D gene (5 bases). V lost 3 bases to trimming and J lost 8 bases, with 14 bases between them. In germline, CDR1 is SGHRS, CDR2 YFSETQ. CDR3 length: 13 residues. CDR3 DNA sequence: TGCGCCAGCAGCTACTATCAGGGAGGCGGCTACACCTTC. This translates into CASSYYQGGGYTF.

CDR3 protein: CASSHGQGDTEAFF. CDR3 nucleotide sequence: TGTGCCAGCAGCCACGGACAGGGAGACACTGAAGCTTTCTTT. J is TRBJ1-1 and V is TRBV7-3, with 8 bases aligning to TRBD1. CDR1 and CDR2 from the germline V gene are SGHTA and FQGTGA. This CDR3 spans 14 amino acids. Trimming at V came to 5 bases and at J to 3 bases, leaving 5 bases not matched to a gene.

This clone was seen just once. The rearrangement joins TRBV28 to TRBJ1-1, with D possibly TRBD1 on 5 matching bases. This CDR3 spans 16 amino acids. Germline V gene data show CDR1 as MDHEN and CDR2 as SYDVKM. Trimming removed 5 bases at V and 2 bases at J, with 18 bases between. The CDR3 nucleotides are TGTGCCAGCAGTCAGATATCGTATGGGGGAAACACTGAAGCTTTCTTT. Translating it yields CASSQISYGGNTEAFF.

The V and J genes are TRBV11-2 and TRBJ2-1, with D hard to call. The V end was cut by 1 base, the J end by 4 bases, with 8 bases between. CDR1 SGHAT and CDR2 FQNNGV come from the germline V gene. The CDR3 spans 14 residues. This chain's CDR3 is CASSLGRRYNEQFF. CDR3 bases: TGTGCCAGCAGCTTAGGACGAAGGTACAATGAGCAGTTCTTC.

V and J are TRBV7-2 and TRBJ2-7, with 8 bases lining up with TRBD1. The CDR3 extends over 14 amino acids. Germline V gene lookup returns CDR1 SGHTA and CDR2 FQGNSA. The V gene end was trimmed by 5 bases and the J gene end by 2 bases; junction bases not matched to a gene: 5. CDR3 sequence: CASSIPGQAYEQYF. In DNA form, the CDR3 reads TGTGCCAGCAGCATCCCGGGACAGGCCTACGAGCAGTACTTC.

The rearrangement joins TRBV19 to TRBJ2-3; 7 nucleotides line up with TRBD1. The CDR3 has 15 residues. Germline CDR1 reads LNHDA; CDR2 reads SQIVND (reference sequence). J was trimmed by 0 bases and V by 3 bases; bases with no gene match: 3. The CDR3 DNA is TGTGCCAGTAGTATCCAGACAGGGAGCACAGATACGCAGTATTTT. Its translation is CASSIQTGSTDTQYF.

The chain links TRBV6-5 to TRBJ1-1; 8 nucleotides align to TRBD1. Per the germline V gene, CDR1 is MNHEY and CDR2 is SVGAGI. V was pared by 10 bases and J by 4 bases, with 14 bases of the junction left unmatched. This CDR3 contains 15 residues. The CDR3 DNA follows: TGTGCCACGAGGGGGGGGACAGGCAGCGGCACTGAAGCTTTCTTT. This translates into CATRGGTGSGTEAFF.

This rearrangement joins TRBV19 to TRBJ1-2; no definite D call. Germline V gene lookup returns CDR1 LNHDA and CDR2 SQIVND (reference sequence). Trimming removed 6 bases from V and 7 bases from J, with 6 bases in between. The CDR3 consists of 10 residues. The CDR3 DNA follows: TGTGCCAGTAGAAACGCTGGCTACACCTTC. Amino acid sequence: CASRNAGYTF.

The rearrangement joins TRBV5-1 to TRBJ2-1, with 7 positions matching TRBD1. The V gene's germline CDR1 is SGHRS and CDR2 YFSETQ. The J segment lost 4 bases and the V segment lost 5 bases, leaving 12 bases of the junction unmatched. This CDR3 is 16 amino acids long. The CDR3 loop is CASRPTPGQTYNEQFF. CDR3 bases: TGCGCCAGCAGGCCTACCCCGGGACAGACATACAATGAGCAGTTCTTC.

This clone is a singleton in its sample. This sequence joins TRBV19 and TRBJ1-4; D is ambiguous. The CDR3 is 21 residues long. Germline loops: CDR1 LNHDA, CDR2 SQIVND (reference sequence). V was cut by 4 bases and J by 1 base, with 28 bases left in between. Here the CDR3 DNA reads TGTGCCAGTAGTACCACGTCGAGAAGCACGAAGAAAGCCGGAACTAATGAAAAACTGTTTTTT. Encoded protein: CASSTTSRSTKKAGTNEKLFF.

This clone has just one count. The rearrangement links TRBV4-1 to TRBJ2-1, with unresolved D. Germline CDR1 is MGHRA and CDR2 is YSYEKL. The V and J ends lost 1 base and 8 bases respectively, with 18 bases between them. The CDR3 loop spans 16 amino acids. In nucleotides, the CDR3 is TGCGCCAGCAGCCAAGTTAGACCCACCCGCGGCGATGAGCAGTTCTTC. Its protein is CASSQVRPTRGDEQFF.

The V and J genes are TRBV28 and TRBJ1-2; no clear D. Germline V gene sequence: CDR1 MDHEN, CDR2 SYDVKM. This CDR3 comprises 12 residues. The germline V and J ends were trimmed by 2 bases and 8 bases, with 9 bases remaining between them. CDR3 in amino acids: CASSLKGLGYTF. The CDR3 nucleotides read TGTGCCAGCAGTTTAAAGGGCCTAGGCTACACCTTC.

This clone was seen just once. This chain links TRBV7-8 with TRBJ2-3; 10 bases align to TRBD2. Germline values: CDR1 SGHVS, CDR2 FQNEAQ. Losses at the gene ends were 5 bases for V and 2 bases for J; bases not matched to a gene: 7. This CDR3 has 16 amino acids. CDR3 sequence (DNA): TGTGCCAGCAGCCTCACGACTAGCGGGCCCACAGATACGCAGTATTTT. This codes for CASSLTTSGPTDTQYF.

The chain has TRBV19 and TRBJ2-1; 13 nucleotides align to TRBD2. V shed 6 bases, J shed 0 bases, and the junction held 5 bases outside the gene matches. Germline loops: CDR1 LNHDA, CDR2 SQIVND (reference sequence). This CDR3 has 17 amino acids. DNA of the CDR3: TGTGCCAGTAGACGAGGACTAGCGGGAGACTCCTACAATGAGCAGTTCTTC. It codes for CASRRGLAGDSYNEQFF.

The CDR3 spells CASSLGSGEPDTQYF. The DNA for the CDR3 is TGCGCCAGCAGCTTGGGAAGCGGGGAGCCAGATACGCAGTATTTT. The V call is TRBV5-1, the J call TRBJ2-3; TRBD2 aligns across 7 bases. The CDR3 runs 15 residues. V lost 0 bases to trimming and J lost 4 bases; unmatched junction nucleotides: 5. Looked up from germline, CDR1 is SGHRS and CDR2 is YFSETQ.